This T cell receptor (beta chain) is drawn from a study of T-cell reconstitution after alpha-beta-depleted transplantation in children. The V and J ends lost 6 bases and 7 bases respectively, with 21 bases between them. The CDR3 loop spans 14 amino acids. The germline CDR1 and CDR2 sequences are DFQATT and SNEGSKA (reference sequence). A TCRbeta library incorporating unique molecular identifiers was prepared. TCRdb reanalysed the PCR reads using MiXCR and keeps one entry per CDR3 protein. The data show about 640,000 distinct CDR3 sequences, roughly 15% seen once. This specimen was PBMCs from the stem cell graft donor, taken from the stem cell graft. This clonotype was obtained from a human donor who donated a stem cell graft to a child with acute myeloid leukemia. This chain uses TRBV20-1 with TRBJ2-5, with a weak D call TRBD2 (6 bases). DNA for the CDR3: TGCAGTGCCATCCGGACTGGGGGGTTCGTGACCCAGTACTTC. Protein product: CSAIRTGGFVTQYF.